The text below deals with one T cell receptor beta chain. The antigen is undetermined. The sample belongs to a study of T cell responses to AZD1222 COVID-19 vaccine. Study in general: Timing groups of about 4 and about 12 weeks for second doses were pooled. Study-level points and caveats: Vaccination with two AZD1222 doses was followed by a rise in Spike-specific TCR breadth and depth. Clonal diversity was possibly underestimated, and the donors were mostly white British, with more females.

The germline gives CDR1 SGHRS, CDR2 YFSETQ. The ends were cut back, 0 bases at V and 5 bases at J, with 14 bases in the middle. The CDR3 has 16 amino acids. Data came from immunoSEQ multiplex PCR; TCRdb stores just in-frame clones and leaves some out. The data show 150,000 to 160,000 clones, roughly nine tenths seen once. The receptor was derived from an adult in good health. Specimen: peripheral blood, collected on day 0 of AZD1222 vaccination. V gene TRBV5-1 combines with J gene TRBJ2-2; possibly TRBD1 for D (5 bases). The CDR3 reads CASSLAGQGWTGELFF. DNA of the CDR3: TGCGCCAGCAGCTTGGCTGGGCAGGGTTGGACCGGGGAGCTGTTTTTT.